The 6 T cell receptor beta chains reported below all come from one sample, sequenced in a study of blood T cell repertoires in COVID-19 (dated by TCRdb to the early 2020s). Receptor amplification or capture employed the immunoSEQ multiplex PCR assay. Entries here come from immuneACCESS through TCRdb and include only in-frame sequences with V and J called. Some clones fail to appear in such tables; in the studies checked, an unresolved V gene covers under half of the shortfall, and the cause of the remainder is unknown. In all, the sample holds around 230,000 clones, and around 78% of those were seen once. The ten top clones hold approximately 2.6% of the sample. Sequencing used peripheral blood. The receptor set was obtained from a woman in her 70s with active or convalescent COVID-19.

The chain is built from TRBV4-2 and TRBJ2-4, with 15 bases aligning to TRBD2. Germline-derived CDR1 and CDR2 are LGHNA and YNFKEQ. CDR3 length: 24 residues. V shed 1 base and J 2 bases; nucleotides not matched to a gene: 21. The CDR3, as DNA: TGTGCCAGCAGCCAAGGGCGTGGAGTGGGGATAGGGACTAGCGGGGGGCTAACCAAAAACATTCAGTACTTC. It yields the protein CASSQGRGVGIGTSGGLTKNIQYF.

This clone was picked up a small number of times. This chain uses TRBV2 with TRBJ2-4, with TRBD2 matching 7 bases. The CDR3 consists of 13 residues. Germline V gene data show CDR1 as SNHLY and CDR2 as FYNNEI. With V trimmed by 5 bases and J by 7 bases, 5 bases remained unmatched. DNA for the CDR3: TGTGCCAGCAGTCCCCCCGGGAGGAACATTCAGTACTTC. Its translation: CASSPPGRNIQYF.

The rearrangement links TRBV6-2 or TRBV6-3 to TRBJ1-3; 7 bases are shared with TRBD1. The length of the CDR3 is 15 residues. Germline CDR1 reads MNHEY; CDR2 reads SVGEGT. Trimming cost V 4 bases and J 3 bases; bases outside gene matches: 6. The CDR3 region is CASSSRQGFGNTIYF. The CDR3 DNA reads TGTGCCAGCAGTTCCCGACAGGGATTTGGAAACACCATATATTTT.

The chain couples TRBV5-1 to TRBJ1-1; the D is unclear. Germline values: CDR1 SGHRS, CDR2 YFSETQ. The ends were cut back, 0 bases at V and 0 bases at J, with 12 bases in the middle. CDR3 length: 16 amino acids. CDR3 region: CASSLAGVGMNTEAFF. CDR3 coding DNA: TGCGCCAGCAGCTTGGCCGGGGTCGGGATGAACACTGAAGCTTTCTTT. Variable domain in full (rest from reference TRBV5-1 and TRBJ1-1): KAGVTQTPRYLIKTRGQQVTLSCSPISGHRSVSWYQQTPGQGLQFLFEYFSETQRNKGNFPGRFSGRQFSNSRSEMNVSTLELGDSALYLCASSLAGVGMNTEAFFGQGTRLTVV.

This sequence joins TRBV20-1 and TRBJ2-3, with D tentatively TRBD2 (6 bases). The CDR3 loop spans 11 amino acids. V shed 7 bases and J shed 8 bases, with 13 bases lying between them. CDR1 is DFQATT, CDR2 SNEGSKA, per germline (reference sequence). The CDR3 region is CSEAGRVTQYF. As DNA, the CDR3 is TGCAGTGAAGCCGGGAGAGTTACGCAGTATTTT.

The J gene is TRBJ2-2, the V gene TRBV5-1, with a tentative D call TRBD1 (5 bases). The CDR3 runs 13 residues. Trimming left V 5 bases short and J 6 bases short, with 11 bases between. Germline loops: CDR1 SGHRS, CDR2 YFSETQ. The CDR3 DNA reads as TGCGCCAGCAGAACGAGACAGTCCGGGGAGCTGTTTTTT. It encodes CASRTRQSGELFF.